A selection of T cell receptor beta chains follows, all from one sample in a study of T cells after yellow fever vaccination. One entry per CDR3 protein, called by TCRdb with MiXCR from the 5' RACE reads. The sample lists roughly 68,000 distinct CDR3 sequences; approximately 7% were seen once. The sample here was CD8+ T cells sorted from PBMCs, taken 35 to 50 days after the first yellow fever vaccination. These receptor sequences come from a man between 18 and 35 years old who received the YFV17D yellow fever vaccine. CDR3s include the opening cysteine and the closing phenylalanine or tryptophan. D genes are given only for firm matches. Part of the rows lack a size; the others show once, few, many or a class for expanded clones.

NA,many,TRBV5-1,TRBJ1-4,CASSSSTNEKLFF,TGCGCCAGCAGCTCATCAACTAATGAAAAACTGTTTTTT
TRBD1,few,TRBV5-8,TRBJ1-2,CASSCRDRETFNYGYTF,TGTGCCAGCAGCTGCCGGGACAGGGAAACTTTTAACTATGGCTACACCTTC
TRBD2,many,TRBV20-1,TRBJ2-1,CSARGGLAGAEQFF,TGCAGTGCTAGAGGGGGACTAGCGGGGGCGGAGCAGTTCTTC
NA,many,TRBV11-1,TRBJ2-5,CARGAGQETQYF,TGTGCCCGGGGAGCCGGGCAAGAGACCCAGTACTTC
TRBD2,many,TRBV6-5,TRBJ2-7,CASSHGLAGADYEQYF,TGTGCCAGCAGTCATGGACTAGCGGGGGCCGACTACGAGCAGTACTTC
NA,few,TRBV7-9,TRBJ2-3,CASSFDRSTDTQYF,TGTGCCAGCAGCTTCGACAGGTCCACAGATACGCAGTATTTT
TRBD1,many,TRBV7-2,TRBJ2-7,CASSHTGTGDNEQYF,TGTGCCAGCAGTCACACCGGGACAGGGGACAACGAGCAGTACTTC
NA,many,TRBV10-3,TRBJ1-2,CAIRIGDYYGYTF,TGTGCCATCAGGATAGGGGATTACTATGGCTACACCTTC
NA,many,TRBV12-3/TRBV12-4,TRBJ1-1,CASKSRGNTEAFF,TGTGCCAGCAAGTCCAGGGGGAACACTGAAGCTTTCTTT
TRBD1,many,TRBV27,TRBJ1-2,CASSPAGGHYGYTF,TGTGCCAGCAGCCCGGCAGGGGGACACTATGGCTACACCTTC
TRBD1,many,TRBV7-8,TRBJ1-2,CASSLGTTGTAGYTF,TGTGCCAGCAGCTTAGGTACAACAGGGACAGCTGGCTACACCTTC
NA,many,TRBV9,TRBJ2-1,CASSIDGLPYNEQFF,TGTGCCAGCAGCATAGACGGCCTTCCCTACAATGAGCAGTTCTTC
TRBD1,NA,TRBV12-5,TRBJ2-7,CASGRTGSSYEQYF,TGTGCTAGTGGCCGGACAGGGAGCTCCTACGAGCAGTACTTC
NA,NA,TRBV12-5,TRBJ2-5,CASGFVVQETQYF,TGTGCTAGTGGTTTTGTCGTCCAAGAGACCCAGTACTTC